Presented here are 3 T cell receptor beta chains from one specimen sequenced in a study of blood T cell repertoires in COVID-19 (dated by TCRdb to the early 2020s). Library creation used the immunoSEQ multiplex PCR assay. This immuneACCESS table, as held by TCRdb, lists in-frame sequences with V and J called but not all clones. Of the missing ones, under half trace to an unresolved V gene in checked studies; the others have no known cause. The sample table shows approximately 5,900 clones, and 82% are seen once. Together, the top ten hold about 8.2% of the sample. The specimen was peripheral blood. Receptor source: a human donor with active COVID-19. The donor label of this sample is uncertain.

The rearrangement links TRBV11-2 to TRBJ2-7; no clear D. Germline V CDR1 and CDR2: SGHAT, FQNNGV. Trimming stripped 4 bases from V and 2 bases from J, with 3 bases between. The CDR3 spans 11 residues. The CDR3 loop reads CASSSTYEQYF. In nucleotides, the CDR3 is TGTGCCAGCAGCTCCACCTACGAGCAGTACTTC.

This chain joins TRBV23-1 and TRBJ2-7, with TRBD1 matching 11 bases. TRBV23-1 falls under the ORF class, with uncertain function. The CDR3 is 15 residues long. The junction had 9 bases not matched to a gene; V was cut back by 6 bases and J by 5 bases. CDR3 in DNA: TGCGCCAGCAGCCGCGGGACAGGGGGTGAGGACGAGCAGTACTTC. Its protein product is CASSRGTGGEDEQYF.

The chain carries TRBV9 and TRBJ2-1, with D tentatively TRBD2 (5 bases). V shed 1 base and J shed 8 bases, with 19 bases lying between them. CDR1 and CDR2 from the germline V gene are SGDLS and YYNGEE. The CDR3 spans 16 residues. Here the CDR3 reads CASSVMGSFLRDEQFF. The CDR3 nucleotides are TGTGCCAGCAGCGTAATGGGGTCTTTCCTGCGGGATGAGCAGTTCTTC.